The present T cell receptor beta chain was sequenced within a study of CD8 T cells in ankylosing spondylitis. Study-wide points: Apparently characteristic of ankylosing spondylitis blood was a TCR beta motif (roughly eight highly homologous variants). Previously reported in reactive arthritis synovial fluid and blood were some of the motif variants. Peripheral blood samples showed relatively rare disease-linked clones, and these clones were CD8+.

Researchers built TCR beta libraries using quantitative 5'-RACE with molecular barcodes. TCRdb ran MiXCR on the 5' RACE reads and lists one entry per CDR3 protein. This sample carries about 360,000 distinct CDR3 sequences, roughly 20% of them seen once, and the ten largest clones take 13%. V gave up 6 bases and J gave up 2 bases, with 17 bases separating them. The CDR3 spans 14 residues. CDR1 is SQVTM and CDR2 is ANQGSEA in the germline V gene. This clonotype was picked up a small number of times. What it binds is unknown. Sequences were obtained from blood, either unsorted or a sorted T cell fraction (not recorded which). The sequence came from a male donor with ankylosing spondylitis or in good health (not recorded which). The chain carries TRBV29-1 and TRBJ2-7; TRBD1 might be the D (6 bases). The CDR3 loop is CSVIPRDIPYEQYF. The CDR3 coding sequence is TGCAGCGTCATACCCCGGGACATCCCCTACGAGCAGTACTTC.